The text below deals with one TCR beta chain. PBMCs were obtained from over 8.5 ml fresh peripheral blood. This CDR3 is built from 15 residues. V was clipped by 0 bases and J by 2 bases; unmatched bases: 1. CDR1 and CDR2 (germline): MNHEY, SVGEGT. This entry comes from a study of T cells in Graves' hyperthyroidism and ophthalmopathy. RNA transcripts served as the template for amplifying TCR beta CDR3 regions. During a first-round RT-PCR of the TCR CDR3, the HTBI primer set was used. A single record per CDR3 protein comes from TCRdb applying MiXCR to the multiplex PCR reads. Of approximately 530,000 distinct CDR3 sequences in the sample, over 15% were seen once.

The receptor's source is a young woman with Graves' hyperthyroidism. V and J are TRBV6-2 or TRBV6-3 and TRBJ2-1; TRBD2 matches 7 bases. The sample taken for sequencing was blood. In nucleotides, the CDR3 is TGTGCCAGCAGTTACTCTCGGGGGGCCTACAATGAGCAGTTCTTC. Translated: CASSYSRGAYNEQFF.